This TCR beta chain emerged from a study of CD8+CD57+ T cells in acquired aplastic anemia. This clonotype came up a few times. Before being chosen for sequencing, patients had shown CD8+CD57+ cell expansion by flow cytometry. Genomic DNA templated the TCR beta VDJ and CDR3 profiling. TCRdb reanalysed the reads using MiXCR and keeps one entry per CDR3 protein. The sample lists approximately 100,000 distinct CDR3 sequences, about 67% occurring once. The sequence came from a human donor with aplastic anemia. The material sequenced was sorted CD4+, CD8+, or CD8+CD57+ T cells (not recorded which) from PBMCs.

CDR3 region: CSATGTDSYEQYF. CDR3 nucleotide sequence: TGCAGTGCTACCGGGACAGACTCCTACGAGCAGTACTTC. The genes are TRBV20-1 and TRBJ2-7, with 7 bases that match TRBD1. The CDR3 length is 13 residues. The V segment lost 4 bases and the J segment 0 bases; nucleotides outside the gene matches: 3. CDR1 and CDR2 from the germline V gene are DFQATT and SNEGSKA (reference sequence).